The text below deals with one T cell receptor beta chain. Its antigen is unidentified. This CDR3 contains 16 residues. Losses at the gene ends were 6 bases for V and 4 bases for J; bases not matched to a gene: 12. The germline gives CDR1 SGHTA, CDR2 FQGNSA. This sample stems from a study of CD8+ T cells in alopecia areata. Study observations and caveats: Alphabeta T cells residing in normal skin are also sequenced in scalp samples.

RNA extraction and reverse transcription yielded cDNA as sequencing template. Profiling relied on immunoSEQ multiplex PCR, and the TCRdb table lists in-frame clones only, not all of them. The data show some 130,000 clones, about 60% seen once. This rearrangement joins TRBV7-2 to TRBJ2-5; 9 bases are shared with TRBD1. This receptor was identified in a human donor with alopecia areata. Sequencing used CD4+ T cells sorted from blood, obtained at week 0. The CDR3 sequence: CASSWRGTGFSETQYF. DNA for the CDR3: TGTGCCAGCAGTTGGAGGGGGACAGGGTTTTCAGAGACCCAGTACTTC.